This TCR beta chain was found in a study of T-cell reconstitution after alpha-beta-depleted transplantation in children. It was with unique molecular identifiers that the TCRbeta library was prepared. Each CDR3 protein gets one entry after TCRdb re-called the PCR reads with MiXCR. The repertoire holds 200,000 to 250,000 distinct CDR3 sequences, with 8% to 9.5% as singletons. This CDR3 region has 13 residues. Germline V CDR1 and CDR2: MNHEY, SMNVEV (reference sequence). With 2 bases removed from V and 5 bases from J, the gap between germline ends came to 9 bases. This sequence joins TRBV27 and TRBJ2-5; D is unclear. Sequences were derived from PBMCs from the stem cell graft donor, sampled from the stem cell graft. This receptor was obtained from a human donor who donated a stem cell graft to a child with acute lymphoblastic leukemia. The CDR3 DNA is TGTGCCAGCAGTTTAATTGGGCGTGAGACCCAGTACTTC. Residues: CASSLIGRETQYF.